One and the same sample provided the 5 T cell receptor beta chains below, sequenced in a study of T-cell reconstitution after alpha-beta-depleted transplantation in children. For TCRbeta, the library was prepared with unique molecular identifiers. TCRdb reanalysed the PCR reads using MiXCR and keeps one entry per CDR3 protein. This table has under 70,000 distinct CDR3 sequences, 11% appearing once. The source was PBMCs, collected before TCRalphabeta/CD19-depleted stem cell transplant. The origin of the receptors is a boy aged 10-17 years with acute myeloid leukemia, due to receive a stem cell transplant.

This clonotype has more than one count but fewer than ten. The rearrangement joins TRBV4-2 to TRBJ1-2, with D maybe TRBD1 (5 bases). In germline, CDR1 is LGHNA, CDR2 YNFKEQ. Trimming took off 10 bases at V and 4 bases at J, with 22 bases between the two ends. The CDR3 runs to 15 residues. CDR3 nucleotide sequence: TGTGCCATGGGCCCCGGGCTCCGGGGACGCTATGGCTACACCTTC. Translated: CAMGPGLRGRYGYTF.

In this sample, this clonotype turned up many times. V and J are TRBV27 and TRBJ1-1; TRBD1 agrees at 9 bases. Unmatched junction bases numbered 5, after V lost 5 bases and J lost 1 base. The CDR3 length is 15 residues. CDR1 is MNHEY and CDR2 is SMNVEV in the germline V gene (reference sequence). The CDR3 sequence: CASSQTGGPNTEAFF. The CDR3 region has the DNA TGTGCCAGCAGTCAAACAGGGGGCCCGAACACTGAAGCTTTCTTT.

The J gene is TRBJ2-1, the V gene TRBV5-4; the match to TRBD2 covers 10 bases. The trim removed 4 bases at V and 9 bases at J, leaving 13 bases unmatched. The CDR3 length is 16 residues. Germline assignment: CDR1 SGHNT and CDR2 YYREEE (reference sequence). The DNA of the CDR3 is TGTGCCAGCAGCGACAACAATGTACTAGCGGGAAGTGAGCAGTTCTTC. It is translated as CASSDNNVLAGSEQFF.

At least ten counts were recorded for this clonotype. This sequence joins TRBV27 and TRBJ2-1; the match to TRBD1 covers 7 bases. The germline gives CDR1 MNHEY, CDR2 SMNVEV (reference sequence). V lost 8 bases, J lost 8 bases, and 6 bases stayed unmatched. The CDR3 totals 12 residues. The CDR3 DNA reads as TGTGCCAGCGGATATGACAGGGATGAGCAGTTCTTC. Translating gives CASGYDRDEQFF.

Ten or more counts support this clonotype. The CDR3 loop reads CASRMGSNTEAFF. The CDR3 nucleotides read TGTGCCAGCAGGATGGGCAGTAACACTGAAGCTTTCTTT. The J gene is TRBJ1-1, the V gene TRBV27; no firm D call. The CDR3 has 13 residues. V shed 6 bases and J shed 2 bases, with 10 bases lying between them. CDR1 is MNHEY and CDR2 is SMNVEV in the germline V gene (reference sequence).